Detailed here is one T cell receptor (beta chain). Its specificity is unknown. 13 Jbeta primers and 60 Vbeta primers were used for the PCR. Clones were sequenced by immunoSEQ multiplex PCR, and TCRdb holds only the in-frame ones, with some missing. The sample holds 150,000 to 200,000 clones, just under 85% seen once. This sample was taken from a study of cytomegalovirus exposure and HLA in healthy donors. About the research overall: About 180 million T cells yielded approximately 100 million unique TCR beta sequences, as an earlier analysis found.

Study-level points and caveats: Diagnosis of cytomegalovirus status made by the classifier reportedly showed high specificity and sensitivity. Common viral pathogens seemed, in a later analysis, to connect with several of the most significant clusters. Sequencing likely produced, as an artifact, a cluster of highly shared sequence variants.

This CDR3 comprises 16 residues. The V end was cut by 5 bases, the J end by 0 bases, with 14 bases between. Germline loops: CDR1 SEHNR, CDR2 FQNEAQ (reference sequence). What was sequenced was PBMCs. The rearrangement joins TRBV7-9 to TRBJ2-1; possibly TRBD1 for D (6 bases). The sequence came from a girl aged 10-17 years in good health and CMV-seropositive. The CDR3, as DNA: TGTGCCAGCAGCCCCCCCCAGGGGAGCTCCTACAATGAGCAGTTCTTC. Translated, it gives CASSPPQGSSYNEQFF.